The 5 T cell receptor beta chains reported below all come from one sample, sequenced in a study of shared clonotypes between healthy human individuals. Sequencing used immunoSEQ multiplex PCR; TCRdb keeps in-frame clones, though not all of them. The sample yields about 2.3 million clones, 85% to 95% seen once. The material sequenced was naive CD4+ T cells from PBMCs. This sample's subset: CD45RA+ positively selected. Receptors were obtained from a man younger than 35 in good health. Some clones in this sample may be carry-over from other donors' samples.

The J gene is TRBJ2-7, the V gene TRBV28; D may correspond to TRBD1 or TRBD2 (5 bases each). CDR1 MDHEN and CDR2 SYDVKM come from the germline V gene. CDR3 size: 17 residues. V gave up 4 bases and J gave up 4 bases, with 23 bases separating them. The CDR3 protein is CASSSPGDGKYAYEQYF. The CDR3 DNA follows: TGTGCCAGCAGTTCCCCCGGGGACGGAAAGTATGCGTACGAGCAGTACTTC.

This clone has a single count. V usage is TRBV4-1 and J usage is TRBJ2-7; D tentatively reads TRBD1 or TRBD2 (5 bases each). Looked up from germline, CDR1 is MGHRA and CDR2 is YSYEKL. The CDR3 is 14 residues long. Trimming removed 1 base from V and 3 bases from J, with 10 bases in between. The CDR3: CASSQGLRGYEQYF. DNA for the CDR3: TGCGCCAGCAGCCAAGGATTGAGGGGCTACGAGCAGTACTTC.

V and J are TRBV9 and TRBJ2-1, with D perhaps TRBD2 (5 bases). The CDR3 spans 14 residues. The V gene lost 0 bases and the J gene lost 7 bases, with 11 bases spanning the gap. In germline, CDR1 is SGDLS, CDR2 YYNGEE. CDR3 sequence reads: CASSVVQRGNEQFF. CDR3 DNA: TGTGCCAGCAGCGTAGTCCAAAGAGGGAATGAGCAGTTCTTC. The full variable domain, completed using reference TRBV9 and TRBJ2-1, is DSGVTQTPKHLITATGQRVTLRCSPRSGDLSVYWYQQSLDQGLQFLIQYYNGEERAKGNILERFSAQQFPDLHSELNLSSLELGDSALYFCASSVVQRGNEQFFGPGTRLTVL.

The rearrangement joins TRBV6-6 to TRBJ1-2, with a weak D call TRBD1 (6 bases). V shed 6 bases and J shed 5 bases, with 19 bases lying between them. This CDR3 has 15 amino acids. CDR1 is MNHNY and CDR2 is SVGAGI in the germline V gene (reference sequence). This chain's CDR3 is CASRPSGQPKYGYTF. The CDR3 DNA reads TGTGCCAGCAGGCCTTCAGGACAGCCGAAATATGGCTACACCTTC.

The chain uses TRBV5-1 and TRBJ1-1; D remains ambiguous. V dropped 1 base and J dropped 0 bases, with 7 bases sitting between them. The germline V gene has CDR1 SGHRS and CDR2 YFSETQ. The CDR3 has 14 amino acids. Written as DNA, the CDR3 is TGCGCCAGCAGCTTGAGCCTGATGAACACTGAAGCTTTCTTT. Its protein product is CASSLSLMNTEAFF.